A single sample gave rise to the 12 T cell receptor beta chains below, sequenced in a study of CD8 T cells in Susac syndrome. Random hexamers were used to reverse transcribe the RNA input (about 0.45 to 1 ug). MiXCR, applied by TCRdb to the immunoSEQ multiplex PCR reads, yields one record per CDR3 protein. The table lists around 280,000 distinct CDR3 sequences, roughly 85% of them singletons. Sequenced material: CD8+ T cells from PBMCs. The receptors shown here come from a human donor with multiple sclerosis.

The chain recombines TRBV28 with TRBJ2-3; the match to TRBD2 covers 10 bases. The V gene's germline CDR1 is MDHEN and CDR2 SYDVKM. This CDR3 region has 17 residues. V dropped 6 bases and J dropped 5; count of bases not matched to a gene: 14. The CDR3 DNA sequence: TGTGCCAGCAGCTCTCCTTGGGCTAGCGGGAGAGGAGATACGCAGTATTTT. Translating it yields CASSSPWASGRGDTQYF.

In this sample, this clonotype turned up a few times. Mismatch with germline at one junction end may stem from a read error. This chain connects TRBV7-7 to TRBJ2-1; tentative D call: TRBD1 (6 bases). The germline V gene has CDR1 SSHAT and CDR2 FNYEAQ (reference sequence). The CDR3 length is 14 residues. The CDR3 loop is CASSLELKGGEQFF. The DNA of the CDR3 is TGTGCTAGCAGCTTAGAGCTCAAAGGGGGTGAGCAGTTCTTC.

This clonotype was seen a handful of times. This chain connects TRBV5-6 to TRBJ2-7; no reliable D call. The germline V gene has CDR1 SGHDT and CDR2 YYEEEE. This CDR3 has 12 residues. The ends were cut back, 0 bases at V and 9 bases at J, with 10 bases in the middle. The CDR3 region is CASSLEGSGQYF. The CDR3, as DNA: TGTGCCAGCAGCTTGGAGGGTTCCGGGCAGTACTTC. The full variable domain, its missing parts supplied by reference TRBV5-6 and TRBJ2-7, is DAGVTQSPTHLIKTRGQQVTLRCSPKSGHDTVSWYQQALGQGPQFIFQYYEEEERQRGNFPDRFSGHQFPNYSSELNVNALLLGDSALYLCASSLEGSGQYFGPGTRLTVT.

The J gene is TRBJ2-1, the V gene TRBV20-1; D is perhaps TRBD1 (6 bases). The V gene lost 5 bases and the J gene lost 3 bases, with 11 bases spanning the gap. The germline gives CDR1 DFQATT, CDR2 SNEGSKA (reference sequence). The CDR3 sequence is 13 residues long. CDR3 region: CSAPRDIYNEQFF. CDR3 nucleotides: TGCAGTGCTCCCCGGGACATCTACAATGAGCAGTTCTTC.

This clonotype was recorded once. The rearrangement joins TRBV27 to TRBJ2-7; D might be TRBD1 (6 bases). Germline V gene lookup returns CDR1 MNHEY and CDR2 SMNVEV (reference sequence). CDR3 size: 15 residues. V was pared by 6 bases and J by 3 bases, with 18 bases between. The CDR3 here is CASSQSGGSYYEQYF. In nucleotides, the CDR3 is TGTGCCAGCAGCCAAAGTGGGGGCTCCTACTACGAGCAGTACTTC.

The chain recombines TRBV11-1 with TRBJ2-3; either TRBD1 or TRBD2 may supply D (5 bases each). The CDR3 is 14 amino acids. Trimming took off 5 bases at V and 6 bases at J, with 15 bases between the two ends. The germline gives CDR1 SGHAT, CDR2 FQDESV (reference sequence). CDR3 region: CASSTLGPSDTQYF. The CDR3 DNA reads TGTGCCAGCAGCACCCTGGGACCTTCGGATACGCAGTATTTT.

The rearrangement joins TRBV29-1 to TRBJ2-1, with TRBD1 identical over 7 bases. Germline V gene data show CDR1 as SQVTM and CDR2 as ANQGSEA. This CDR3 spans 11 amino acids. Trimming cost V 5 bases and J 9 bases; bases outside gene matches: 4. DNA for the CDR3: TGCAGCGTTAGACAGGGTCTTGAGCAGTTCTTC. Residues: CSVRQGLEQFF.

As concerns this clonotype: Sequence at one end of the junction differs from germline and may be a read error. The chain carries TRBV7-9 and TRBJ2-2; 10 bases line up with TRBD2. This CDR3 contains 19 residues. Germline V gene sequence: CDR1 SEHNR, CDR2 FQNEAQ (reference sequence). The CDR3 DNA is TGTGCCAGCAGCTCCCTCCTCCCTAGGCTAGCGGGAGTCACCGGGGAGCTGTCTTTT. Translation gives CASSSLLPRLAGVTGELSF.

Only a few counts were recorded for this clonotype. The junction departs from the called germline gene at one end, perhaps through a read error. The rearrangement joins TRBV7-7 to TRBJ2-5, with 7 nucleotides matching TRBD2. Per the germline V gene, CDR1 is SSHAT and CDR2 is FNYEAQ (reference sequence). The CDR3 runs 14 residues. The CDR3 here is CASSAELAWKTQYF. CDR3 nucleotides: TGTGCTAGCAGCGCGGAACTAGCGTGGAAGACCCAGTACTTC.

The chain links TRBV29-1 to TRBJ2-3, with D perhaps being TRBD1 or TRBD2 (5 bases each). The germline V gene has CDR1 SQVTM and CDR2 ANQGSEA. CDR3 length: 15 amino acids. Trimming pared 2 bases from V and 1 base from J, leaving 13 bases between. CDR3 sequence (DNA): TGCAGCGTTGAACGGGGACGGGGTGGCACAGATACGCAGTATTTT. Its translation: CSVERGRGGTDTQYF.

The V and J genes are TRBV4-1 and TRBJ2-1; D perhaps matches TRBD1 (7 bases). Germline V lookup: CDR1 MGHRA, CDR2 YSYEKL. Trimming removed 4 bases from V and 8 bases from J, with 36 bases in between. The CDR3 loop spans 21 amino acids. CDR3 nucleotides: TGCGCCAGCAGCCCCACGGCGGGACAGACTTTTAGCGAGAGGGAGTGGGATGAGCAGTTCTTC. Its translation is CASSPTAGQTFSEREWDEQFF.

V and J are TRBV2 and TRBJ2-3; TRBD2 might be the D (5 bases). Germline V gene data show CDR1 as SNHLY and CDR2 as FYNNEI. Trimming stripped 10 bases from V and 6 bases from J, with 14 bases between. The CDR3 is made up of 12 amino acids. The CDR3 reads CATPASGDTQYF. For the CDR3, the DNA is TGTGCCACCCCAGCTTCGGGGGATACGCAGTATTTT.